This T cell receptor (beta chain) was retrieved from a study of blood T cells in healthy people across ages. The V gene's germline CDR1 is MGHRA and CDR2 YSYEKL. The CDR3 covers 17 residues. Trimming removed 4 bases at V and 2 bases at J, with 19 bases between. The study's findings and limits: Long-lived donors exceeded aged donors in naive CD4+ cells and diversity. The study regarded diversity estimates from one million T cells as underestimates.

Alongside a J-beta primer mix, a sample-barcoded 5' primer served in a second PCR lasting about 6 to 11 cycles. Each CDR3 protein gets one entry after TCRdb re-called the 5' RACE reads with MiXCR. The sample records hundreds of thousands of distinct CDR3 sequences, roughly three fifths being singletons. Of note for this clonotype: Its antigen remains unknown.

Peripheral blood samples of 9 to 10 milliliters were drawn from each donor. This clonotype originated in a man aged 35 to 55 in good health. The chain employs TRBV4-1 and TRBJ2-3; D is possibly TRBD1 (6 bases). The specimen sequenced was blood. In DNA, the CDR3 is TGCGCCAGCAGCCCAAGGGGCAGGGGACCCCTCACAGATACGCAGTATTTT. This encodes CASSPRGRGPLTDTQYF.